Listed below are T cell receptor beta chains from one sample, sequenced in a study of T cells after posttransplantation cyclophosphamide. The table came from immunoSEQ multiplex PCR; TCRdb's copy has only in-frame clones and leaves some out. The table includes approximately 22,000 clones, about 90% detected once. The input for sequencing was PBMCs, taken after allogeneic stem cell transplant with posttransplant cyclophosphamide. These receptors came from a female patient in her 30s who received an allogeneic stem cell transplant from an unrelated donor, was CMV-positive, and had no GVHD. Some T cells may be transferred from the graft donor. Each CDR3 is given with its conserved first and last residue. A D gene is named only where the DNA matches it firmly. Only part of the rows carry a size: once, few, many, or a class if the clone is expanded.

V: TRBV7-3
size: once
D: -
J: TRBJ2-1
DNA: TGTGCCAGCCCGGGGAATGAGCAGTTCTTC
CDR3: CASPGNEQFF

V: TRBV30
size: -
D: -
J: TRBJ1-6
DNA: TGTGCCTGGAAGGGGTTATCTAGTTCCTATAATTCACCCCTCCACTTT
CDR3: CAWKGLSSSYNSPLHF

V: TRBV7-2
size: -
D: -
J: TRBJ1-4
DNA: TGTGCCAGCAGCTTCTCCAGTGGGGGGAATGAAAAACTGTTTTTT
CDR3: CASSFSSGGNEKLFF

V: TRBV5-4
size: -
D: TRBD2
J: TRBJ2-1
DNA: TGTGCCAGCAGCCCATACGGGGGTGCGGGGGGCTCCTACAATGAGCAGTTCTTC
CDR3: CASSPYGGAGGSYNEQFF

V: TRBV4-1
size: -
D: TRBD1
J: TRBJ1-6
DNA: TGCGCCAGCAGCCAAGTGGACAGGGATGAGACACCCCTCCACTTT
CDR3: CASSQVDRDETPLHF

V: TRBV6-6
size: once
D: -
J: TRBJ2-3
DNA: TGTGCCAGCAGTTACCAATCTACTTACACAGATACGCAGTATTTT
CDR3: CASSYQSTYTDTQYF

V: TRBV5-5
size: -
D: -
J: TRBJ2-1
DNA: TGTGCCAGCAGCTTGGTTGCGGGGGCCTTATACAATGAGCAGTTCTTC
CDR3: CASSLVAGALYNEQFF

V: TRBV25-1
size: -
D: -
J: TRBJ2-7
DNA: TGTGCCAGCAGTGGCCACGGGACTGCGAGCTCCTACGAGCAGTACTTC
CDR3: CASSGHGTASSYEQYF

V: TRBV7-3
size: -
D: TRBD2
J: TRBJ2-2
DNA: TGTGCCAGCAGCCTTAGCGGGGGGGCGAAAACCGGGGAGCTGTTTTTT
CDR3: CASSLSGGAKTGELFF

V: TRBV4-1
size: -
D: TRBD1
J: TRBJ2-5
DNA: TGCGCCAGCAGCCAAGATTGGGGACAGCGAGGGCGAGAGACCCAGTACTTC
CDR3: CASSQDWGQRGRETQYF

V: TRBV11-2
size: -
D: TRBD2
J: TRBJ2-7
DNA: TGTGCCAGCAGCCCAGATAGCTGGCGGGGGGTCCTCCCTTTCGAGCAGTACTTC
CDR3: CASSPDSWRGVLPFEQYF

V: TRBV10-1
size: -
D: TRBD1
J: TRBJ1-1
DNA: TGCGCCAGCAGTGATTCAGGACAGGGATGGACTGAAGCTTTCTTT
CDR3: CASSDSGQGWTEAFF

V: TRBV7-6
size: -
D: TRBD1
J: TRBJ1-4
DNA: TGTGCCAGCAGCTTGTTCCGCGACAGGGGGAATGAAAAACTGTTTTTT
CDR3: CASSLFRDRGNEKLFF

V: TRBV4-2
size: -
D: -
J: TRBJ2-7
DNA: TGTGCCAGCAGCGCCCGAACACAGGGCACATCGTACGAGCAGTACTTC
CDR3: CASSARTQGTSYEQYF

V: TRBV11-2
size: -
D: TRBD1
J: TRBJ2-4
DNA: TGTGCCAGCAGCCCCGGGACAGGGGGGAACATTCAGTACTTC
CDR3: CASSPGTGGNIQYF

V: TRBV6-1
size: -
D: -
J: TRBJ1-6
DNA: TGTGCCAGCAGTGTGGGGGCCCTCCGGAGTTCACCCCTCCACTTT
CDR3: CASSVGALRSSPLHF

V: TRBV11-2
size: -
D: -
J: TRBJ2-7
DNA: TGTGCCAGCAGCTTGCGAGCGGACTCCTACGAGCAGTACTTC
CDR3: CASSLRADSYEQYF

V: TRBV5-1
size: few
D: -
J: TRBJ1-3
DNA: TGCGCCAGCAGCTTGGCCACAGATATTGGAAACACCATATATTTT
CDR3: CASSLATDIGNTIYF

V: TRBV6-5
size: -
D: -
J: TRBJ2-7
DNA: TGTGCCAGCAGTGAACCCCTAGGTTACGAGCAGTACTTC
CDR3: CASSEPLGYEQYF

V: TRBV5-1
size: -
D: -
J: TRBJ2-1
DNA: TGCGCCAGCTCCCGAGGCACCCCCGGCAATGAGCAGTTCTTC
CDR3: CASSRGTPGNEQFF

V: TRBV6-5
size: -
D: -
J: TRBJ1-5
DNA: TGTGCCAGCAGATCCTACAGTAGCAATCAGCCCCAGCATTTT
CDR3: CASRSYSSNQPQHF

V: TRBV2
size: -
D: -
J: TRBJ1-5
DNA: TGTGCCAGCGGGGGGATGGTATGGGGGAAGGTCTTCCCCCAGCATTTT
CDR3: CASGGMVWGKVFPQHF

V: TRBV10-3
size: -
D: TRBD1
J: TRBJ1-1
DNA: TGTGCCATCAGGACAGGGGACACTGAAGCTTTCTTT
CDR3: CAIRTGDTEAFF

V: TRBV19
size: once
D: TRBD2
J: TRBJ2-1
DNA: TGTGCCAGCGTCGGACTAGCGGGAACCAATGAGCAGTTCTTC
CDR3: CASVGLAGTNEQFF

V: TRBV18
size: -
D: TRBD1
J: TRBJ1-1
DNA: TGTGCCACCAGGGGGGTGAACACTGAAGCTTTCTTT
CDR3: CATRGVNTEAFF

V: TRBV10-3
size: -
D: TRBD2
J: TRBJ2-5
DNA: TGTGCCATCAGTGGGTCGTTGGGGACTAATCAAGAGACCCAGTACTTC
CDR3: CAISGSLGTNQETQYF

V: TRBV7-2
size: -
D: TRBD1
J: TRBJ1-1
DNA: TGTGCCAGCAGCTTCAGGGCAGGGGGTATGATCGCTGAAGCTTTCTTT
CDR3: CASSFRAGGMIAEAFF

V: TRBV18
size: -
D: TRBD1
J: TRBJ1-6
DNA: TGTGCCAGCTCACCACTGGGACAGGGGAATTCACCCCTCCACTTT
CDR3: CASSPLGQGNSPLHF

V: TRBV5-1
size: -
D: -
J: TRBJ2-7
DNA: TGCGCCAGCCAGCAGCTTGCGGGGCCGGGATACGAGCAGTACTTC
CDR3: CASQQLAGPGYEQYF

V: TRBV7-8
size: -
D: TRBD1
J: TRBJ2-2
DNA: TGTGCCAGCACCCTGGACAGGGGAAGAACCGGGGAGCTGTTTTTT
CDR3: CASTLDRGRTGELFF

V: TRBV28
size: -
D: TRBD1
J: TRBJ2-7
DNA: TGTGCCAGCCGGACAGGGGGGACCTACGAGCAGTACTTC
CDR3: CASRTGGTYEQYF

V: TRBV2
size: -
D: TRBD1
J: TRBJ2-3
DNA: TGTGCCAGCAGACCCCGGACAGGGCAGGATACGCAGTATTTT
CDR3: CASRPRTGQDTQYF

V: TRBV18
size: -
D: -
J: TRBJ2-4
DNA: TGTGCCAGCTCCCCCCCCCGACTGGCACTAGCCAAAAACATTCAGTACTTC
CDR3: CASSPPRLALAKNIQYF

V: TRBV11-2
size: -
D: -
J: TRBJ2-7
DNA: TGTGCCAGCAGCTTAGATCTCTACGAGCAGTACTTC
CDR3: CASSLDLYEQYF

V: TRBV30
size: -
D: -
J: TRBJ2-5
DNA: TGTGCCTGGCCCGGACTCTCGCGGGGATACCAAGAGACCCAGTACTTC
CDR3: CAWPGLSRGYQETQYF

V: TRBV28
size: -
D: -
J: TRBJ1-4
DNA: TGTGCCAGCAGTTTACCGTCGAGTGAAAAACTGTTTTTT
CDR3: CASSLPSSEKLFF

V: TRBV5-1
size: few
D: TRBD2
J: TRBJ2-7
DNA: TGCGCCAGCAGCTCGGGACTAACCTACGAGCAGTACTTC
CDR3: CASSSGLTYEQYF

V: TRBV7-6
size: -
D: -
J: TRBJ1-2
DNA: TGTGCCAGCAGCTTAGGTGGCTTGTCCCCACTAGGTTACTATGGCTACACCTTC
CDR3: CASSLGGLSPLGYYGYTF

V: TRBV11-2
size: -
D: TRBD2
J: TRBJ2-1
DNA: TGTGCCAGCAGCGGGCGAGGAACGGGGGGGCCCTACAATGAGCAGTTCTTC
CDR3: CASSGRGTGGPYNEQFF

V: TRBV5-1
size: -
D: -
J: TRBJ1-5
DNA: TGCGCCAGCAGCTTGGACAGGGCTGACAATCAGCCCCAGCATTTT
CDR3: CASSLDRADNQPQHF

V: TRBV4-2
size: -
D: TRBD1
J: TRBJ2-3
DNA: TGTGCCAGCAGCCAAGGCAATATAGACAGGGGCGGCACAGATACGCAGTATTTT
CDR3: CASSQGNIDRGGTDTQYF

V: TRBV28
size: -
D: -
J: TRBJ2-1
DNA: TGTGCCAGCAGTGGCCTGGGGCTTTTAGGTGACAATGAGCAGTTCTTC
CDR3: CASSGLGLLGDNEQFF

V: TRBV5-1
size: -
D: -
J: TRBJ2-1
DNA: TGCGCCAGCAGAGGACAGGGAGGGTATGAGCAGTTCTTC
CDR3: CASRGQGGYEQFF

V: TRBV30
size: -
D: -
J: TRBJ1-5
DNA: TGTGCCTGGAGTGTACCCCCGACCGGGAGGGGAAATCAGCCCCAGCATTTT
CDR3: CAWSVPPTGRGNQPQHF

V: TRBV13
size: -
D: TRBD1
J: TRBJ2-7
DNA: TGTGCCAGCAGCTCGGATAGGGGGGACAGGGGGAACGAGCAGTACTTC
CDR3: CASSSDRGDRGNEQYF

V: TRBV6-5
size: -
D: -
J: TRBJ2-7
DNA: TGTGCCAGCAGTCGAGAATACGAGCAGTACTTC
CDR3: CASSREYEQYF

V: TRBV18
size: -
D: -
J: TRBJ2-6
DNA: TGTGCCAGCTCCCCCGGGTCGACCAACGTCCTGACTTTC
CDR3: CASSPGSTNVLTF

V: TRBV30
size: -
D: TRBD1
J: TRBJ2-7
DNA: TGTGCCTGGAGTTATCAGGGGGCCCACGAGCAGTACTTC
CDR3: CAWSYQGAHEQYF

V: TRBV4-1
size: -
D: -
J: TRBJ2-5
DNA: TGCGCCAGCAGCCAAGACGAGGGAGAGACCCAGTACTTC
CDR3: CASSQDEGETQYF

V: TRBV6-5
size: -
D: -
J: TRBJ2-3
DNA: TGTGCCAGCAGTGAGCGGCCAGATACGCAGTATTTT
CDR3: CASSERPDTQYF

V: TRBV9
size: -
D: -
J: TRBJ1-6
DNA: TGTGCCAGCAGCCCGGAAGGGCTTCGAGGGGGTTCACCCCTCCACTTT
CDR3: CASSPEGLRGGSPLHF

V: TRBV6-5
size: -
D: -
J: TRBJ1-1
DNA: TGTGCCAGCAGCCCTCAGCGGGGGGCGGACACTGAAGCTTTCTTT
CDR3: CASSPQRGADTEAFF

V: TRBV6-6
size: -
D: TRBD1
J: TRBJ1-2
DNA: TGTGCCAGCAGTAGGGACAGTAACTATGGCTACACCTTC
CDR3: CASSRDSNYGYTF

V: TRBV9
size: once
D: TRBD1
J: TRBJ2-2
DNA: TGTGCCAGCAGCGTCTGGACAGGGGACACCGGGGAGCTGTTTTTT
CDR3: CASSVWTGDTGELFF

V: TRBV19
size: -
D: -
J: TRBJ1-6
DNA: TGTGCCAGTAACTCACGATTAAATTCACCCCTCCACTTT
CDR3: CASNSRLNSPLHF

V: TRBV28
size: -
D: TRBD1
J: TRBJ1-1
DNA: TGTGCCAGCAGTTTATACAGGGGGCTGTCCACTGAAGCTTTCTTT
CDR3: CASSLYRGLSTEAFF

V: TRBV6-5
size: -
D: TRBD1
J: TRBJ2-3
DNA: TGTGCCAGCAGCCCCACACAGGGGAGCACAGATACGCAGTATTTT
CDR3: CASSPTQGSTDTQYF

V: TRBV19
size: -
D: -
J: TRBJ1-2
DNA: TGTGCCAGTAGTCCCGACGGCAGGAACCTAAACTATGGCTACACCTTC
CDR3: CASSPDGRNLNYGYTF

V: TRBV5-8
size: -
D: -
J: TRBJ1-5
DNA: TGTGCCAGCAGCTTGACGGGGACACGAGTTTATAGCAATCAGCCCCAGCATTTT
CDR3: CASSLTGTRVYSNQPQHF

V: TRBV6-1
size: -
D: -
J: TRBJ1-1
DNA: TGTGCCAGCAGTGATGTCAGGGGCACTGAAGCTTTCTTT
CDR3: CASSDVRGTEAFF